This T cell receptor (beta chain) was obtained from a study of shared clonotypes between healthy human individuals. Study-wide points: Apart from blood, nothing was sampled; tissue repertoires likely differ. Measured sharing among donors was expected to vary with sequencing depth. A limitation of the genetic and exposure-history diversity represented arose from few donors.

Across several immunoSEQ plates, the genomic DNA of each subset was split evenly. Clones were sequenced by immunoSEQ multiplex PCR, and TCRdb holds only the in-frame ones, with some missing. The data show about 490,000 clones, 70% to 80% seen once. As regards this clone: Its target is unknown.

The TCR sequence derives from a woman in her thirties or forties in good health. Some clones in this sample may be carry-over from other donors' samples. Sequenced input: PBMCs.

The CDR3 DNA reads TGCGCCAGCAGCAGGGGGGAAGGGGCCTACGAGCAGTACTTC. Translation: CASSRGEGAYEQYF. V is TRBV5-1 and J is TRBJ2-7; D may be TRBD1 or TRBD2 (6 bases each). Trimming removed 4 bases from V and 2 bases from J, with 13 bases in between. The germline gives CDR1 SGHRS, CDR2 YFSETQ. CDR3 size: 14 residues. Full variable domain (rest looked up from reference TRBV5-1 and TRBJ2-7): KAGVTQTPRYLIKTRGQQVTLSCSPISGHRSVSWYQQTPGQGLQFLFEYFSETQRNKGNFPGRFSGRQFSNSRSEMNVSTLELGDSALYLCASSRGEGAYEQYFGPGTRLTVT.